This TCR beta chain comes out of a study of vaccination and CD4 T cells after COVID-19. CDR3 length: 14 amino acids. CDR1 and CDR2 from the germline V gene are GTSNPN and SVGIG (reference sequence). V was cut by 1 base and J by 2 bases, with 6 bases left in between. The study sequenced cultured CD4+ T cell DNA using the Oncomine TCR Beta short-read assay. TCRdb redid the calling of the PCR reads with MiXCR, one entry per CDR3 protein. This table holds several thousand distinct CDR3 sequences, less than 45% found once. On this clonotype: Its antigen is unidentified.

Treatment reported: roughly 10-day PBMC culture with coronavirus spike peptide pools or control peptides (ViraFEST assay). Half the growth medium was swapped for new IL-2 medium on days 3 and 7. The sample was CD4+ T cells from blood, cultured in vitro, taken after SARS-CoV-2 vaccination. The source of this sequence is a human donor who had recovered from COVID-19. The chain joins TRBV30 to TRBJ2-6; D not resolved. CDR3 nucleotides: TGTGCCTGGAGTGGTAGGGCTGGGGCCAACGTCCTGACTTTC. It specifies CAWSGRAGANVLTF.